Sequencing of this TCR beta chain was carried out in a study of blood T cell repertoires in COVID-19 (TCRdb year 2020). Notes on the research overall: Samples covering the acute and convalescent phases of COVID-19 were provided by collaborators in the United States, Italy and Spain. Samples came from the ongoing ImmuneRACE study (first 160 participants) plus 1,254 subjects from 6 global collaborators. Where HLA class I and class II types were available, the types were taken from metadata supplied by the sample provider, not from assay-based typing. Deeply sampled blood TCRbeta repertoires from subjects exposed to, actively infected with, or recovered from COVID-19 were included in the dataset. The repertoires were made available in a free public database intended to serve as a resource for research on the immune response to SARS-CoV-2. The material from the prospective study consisted of cDNA or gDNA derived from T cells, B-cell-depleted T cells, or PBMCs. A de-identified subject ID, COVID-19 status, age in years and sex were almost always included in the sample metadata. Paper-wide results and their limitations: The quantity of clinical and demographic metadata differed by source and by participant and was supplied without curation.

TCRbeta CDR3 regions were amplified from genomic DNA by means of the immunoSEQ Assay, a bias-controlled multiplex PCR. The published analysis was carried out like this. The number of nucleated cells in each sample was estimated by amplification of reference gene primers within the assay. Sequence reads were collapsed and filtered to measure the absolute abundance of every unique TCRbeta CDR3 rearrangement. For each sample, productive Simpson clonality was calculated by taking the square root of Simpson's diversity index across productive rearrangements. Not all clones reach the TCRdb copy of this immuneACCESS table, which keeps in-frame sequences only. Checked studies attribute under half of the gap to unresolved V genes and leave the rest unexplained. Clone size and V and J calls were adopted from that table, with D and trimming inferred from the DNA. The sample table records about 390,000 clones; about 87% of these occur just once. Of the sample, about 10% is held by the ten largest clones.

For CDR1 and CDR2, the germline V gene (reference sequence) lists LGHDT and YNNKEL. Between the V and J ends, shortened by 0 bases and 7 bases respectively, the junction contains 7 bases. The CDR3, from cysteine to phenylalanine, totals 14 residues. The only DNA kept is the CDR3, 42 bases in frame from the first base. Enrolling through a virtual design, the prospective study's participants ranged in age from roughly 18 to 89 years and lived across 24 United States geographic areas. In the prospective study, cohorts were assigned on the basis of participant-reported clinical history obtained from a screening survey and a study questionnaire. Recovered participants in ImmuneRACE Cohort 3 were defined by two consecutive negative NP/OP PCR tests, clearance by a healthcare professional, or resolution of symptoms. Mobile phlebotomists in the prospective study collected whole blood, serum and a nasopharyngeal or oropharyngeal swab from every participant. Participants in the prospective study had the option to provide additional blood draws and questionnaires over a roughly two-month period. Prospective study blood samples were shipped either frozen or at room temperature before DNA extraction.

Comments on this clone: Its antigen target is currently unknown. Qualities for individual bases were not recorded, and no much larger clone is one base off.

The sequence links TRBV3-1 (or the pseudogene TRBV3-2) to TRBJ1-6; confidence is insufficient to name the D gene. Material for sequencing was PBMCs or T cells enriched from blood (not recorded which). This sequence was found in a woman aged 45-65 years who had recovered from COVID-19. The CDR3 region has the sequence CASSQELQNSPLHF. The sequenced DNA: TGTGCCAGCAGCCAAGAATTGCAGAATTCACCCCTCCACTTT.